These T cell receptor beta chains were read from a single sample in a study of cytomegalovirus exposure and HLA in healthy donors. The assay was immunoSEQ multiplex PCR, and TCRdb's table has in-frame clones only and misses some. The profile covers around 220,000 clones, with more than 60% appearing a single time and roughly 0.22% taken by the ten largest. Material for sequencing was PBMCs. These receptors were collected from a girl aged 2 to 9 in good health and CMV-seronegative. The CDR3 runs from the conserved cysteine through the conserved F or W. The D gene is left open where the match is weak. Only part of the rows carry a size: once, few, many, or a class if the clone is expanded.

TRBJ1-4,14,TRBV2,-,-,CASERRLQARKLFF,TGTGCCAGCGAGAGGCGCCTACAGGCTAGAAAACTGTTTTTT
TRBJ2-3,15,TRBV7-3,-,-,CASSLAGASTDTQYF,TGTGCCAGCAGCTTAGCGGGGGCCTCCACAGATACGCAGTATTTT
TRBJ2-7,13,TRBV5-1,-,-,CASRIASSYEQYF,TGCGCCAGCAGAATAGCAAGCTCCTACGAGCAGTACTTC
TRBJ2-7,15,TRBV7-8,TRBD2,-,CASSSFFSGGYEQYF,TGTGCCAGCAGCTCCTTTTTTAGCGGGGGCTACGAGCAGTACTTC
TRBJ2-1,15,TRBV5-6,-,few,CASSLGSRGYNEQFF,TGTGCCAGCAGCTTGGGGTCCCGCGGGTACAATGAGCAGTTCTTC
TRBJ1-1,15,TRBV25-1,-,few,CASSLGSGGHTEAFF,TGTGCCAGCAGTTTGGGGTCGGGGGGACACACTGAAGCTTTCTTT
TRBJ2-7,14,TRBV6-1,TRBD1,-,CASSAFGTGGEQYF,TGTGCCAGCAGTGCGTTTGGGACAGGGGGCGAGCAGTACTTC
TRBJ1-3,15,TRBV5-6,-,-,CASSFGGRAGNTIYF,TGTGCCAGCAGCTTCGGAGGGCGGGCTGGAAACACCATATATTTT
TRBJ2-3,17,TRBV27,TRBD2,-,CASSEGTSGGITDTQYF,TGTGCCAGCAGTGAAGGGACTAGCGGGGGGATCACAGATACGCAGTATTTT
TRBJ2-2,11,TRBV6-1,-,once,CASSEGGELFF,TGTGCCAGCAGTGAGGGGGGAGAGCTGTTTTTT
TRBJ1-2,15,TRBV7-9,TRBD1,-,CASSFLRQGPYGYTF,TGTGCCAGCAGCTTTCTACGACAGGGACCCTATGGCTACACCTTC
TRBJ2-5,13,TRBV2,-,-,CASSSDSTGTQYF,TGTGCCAGCAGTTCGGACAGTACGGGAACCCAGTACTTC